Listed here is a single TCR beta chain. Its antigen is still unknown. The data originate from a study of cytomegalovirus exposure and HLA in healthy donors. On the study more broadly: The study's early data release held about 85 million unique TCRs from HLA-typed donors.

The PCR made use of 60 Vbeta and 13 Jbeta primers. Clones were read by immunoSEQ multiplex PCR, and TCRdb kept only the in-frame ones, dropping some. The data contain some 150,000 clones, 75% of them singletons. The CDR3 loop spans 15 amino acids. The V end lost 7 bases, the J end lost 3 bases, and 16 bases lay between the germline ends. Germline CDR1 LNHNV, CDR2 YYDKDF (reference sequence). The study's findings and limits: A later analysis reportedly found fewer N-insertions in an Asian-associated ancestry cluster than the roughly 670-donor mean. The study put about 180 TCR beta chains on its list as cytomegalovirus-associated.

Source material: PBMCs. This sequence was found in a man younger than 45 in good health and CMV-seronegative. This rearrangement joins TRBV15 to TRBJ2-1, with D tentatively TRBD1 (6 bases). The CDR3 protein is CATNAQGQNYNEQFF. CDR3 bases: TGTGCCACCAACGCCCAGGGGCAGAACTACAATGAGCAGTTCTTC.